The present T cell receptor beta chain was sequenced within a study of blood T cell repertoires in COVID-19. At the level of the study: Italy, Spain and the United States were the sources of the convalescent and acute COVID-19 samples.

The CDR3 sequence is 14 residues long. CDR1 MDHEN and CDR2 SYDVKM come from the germline V gene. V was pared by 4 bases and J by 7 bases, with 11 bases between. This clone was detected only once. As processed by the authors: Estimation of nucleated cell counts was performed using reference gene primer amplification. Profiling relied on immunoSEQ multiplex PCR, and the TCRdb table lists in-frame clones only, not all of them. That table supplies the V and J calls and clone size; D and trimming were determined from the DNA. The sample lists under 60,000 clones; 75% to 80% were seen once. The chain is built from TRBV28 and TRBJ1-6; no clear D gene. This receptor was obtained from a human donor in a cohort sampled during active COVID-19. Sequencing was performed on peripheral blood. CDR3 loop: CASSSGVGNSPLHF. The CDR3 DNA reads as TGTGCCAGCAGTTCCGGGGTTGGGAATTCACCCCTCCACTTT.